The rows below give T cell receptor beta chains drawn from one sample of a study of shared clonotypes between healthy human individuals. Profiling relied on immunoSEQ multiplex PCR, and the TCRdb table lists in-frame clones only, not all of them. The data contain 1,400,000 or so clones, approximately 98.5% of them singletons. Sequenced input: naive CD4+ T cells sorted from blood. These receptors were obtained from a man aged 30 to 45 in good health. The CDR3 runs from the conserved cysteine through the conserved F or W. Each record gives: D gene, J gene, V gene, clone size, CDR3 protein, CDR3 DNA. The D gene is left open where the match is weak. Only part of the rows carry a size: once, few, many, or a class if the clone is expanded.

NA TRBJ2-1 TRBV6-6 NA CASGSLLPGAYNEQFF TGTGCCAGCGGATCACTTCTTCCAGGGGCCTACAATGAGCAGTTCTTC
TRBD1 TRBJ2-5 TRBV11-3 once CASSLGGTGVVETQYF TGTGCCAGCAGCTTGGGAGGGACAGGGGTCGTCGAGACCCAGTACTTC
NA TRBJ2-6 TRBV7-3 NA CASSEAPGANVLTF TGTGCCAGCAGCGAGGCCCCTGGGGCCAACGTCCTGACTTTC
NA TRBJ1-2 TRBV9 NA CASSVEGRPNYGYTF TGTGCCAGCAGCGTAGAGGGCAGGCCTAACTATGGCTACACCTTC
NA TRBJ1-4 TRBV7-2 NA CASREQGFYEKLFF TGTGCCAGCAGGGAGCAGGGTTTTTACGAAAAACTGTTTTTT
NA TRBJ1-4 TRBV7-9 NA CASSMDPANEKLFF TGTGCCAGCAGCATGGACCCGGCTAATGAAAAACTGTTTTTT
NA TRBJ1-2 TRBV15 NA CATSSLRTLNYGYTF TGTGCCACCAGCAGTTTGAGAACACTTAACTATGGCTACACCTTC
NA TRBJ2-1 TRBV7-9 NA CASSSPGSYNEQFF TGTGCCAGCAGCTCCCCGGGATCATACAATGAGCAGTTCTTC
NA TRBJ2-1 TRBV5-1 NA CASSLVQGLFNEQFF TGCGCCAGCAGCTTGGTGCAGGGGTTATTCAATGAGCAGTTCTTC
NA TRBJ2-1 TRBV18 NA CASSPPGSGSYNEQFF TGTGCCAGCTCACCGCCCGGCAGTGGCTCCTACAATGAGCAGTTCTTC
NA TRBJ2-5 TRBV18 NA CASSPQSGWETQYF TGTGCCAGCTCACCACAGTCGGGTTGGGAGACCCAGTACTTC
TRBD2 TRBJ2-2 TRBV5-1 NA CASSKGLARGGNAGELFF TGCGCCAGCAGCAAGGGACTAGCGAGAGGGGGAAACGCCGGGGAGCTGTTTTTT
TRBD2 TRBJ2-3 TRBV10-3 NA CAISPTSGSPDTQYF TGTGCCATCAGTCCAACTAGCGGGAGTCCAGATACGCAGTATTTT
NA TRBJ2-7 TRBV28 NA CASREGGEPSYEQYF TGTGCCAGCAGAGAAGGGGGGGAGCCCTCCTACGAGCAGTACTTC
NA TRBJ2-1 TRBV2 NA CASEGPTRKQFF TGTGCCAGTGAAGGCCCCACCCGAAAGCAGTTCTTC
TRBD1 TRBJ1-2 TRBV4-3 NA CASSQEGTGGLDGYTF TGCGCCAGCAGCCAAGAAGGGACAGGGGGGCTGGATGGCTACACCTTC
NA TRBJ2-7 TRBV28 NA CASGPGVSYEQYF TGTGCCAGCGGACCGGGGGTCTCCTACGAGCAGTACTTC
NA TRBJ2-2 TRBV10-3 NA CAISELGLGTGELFF TGTGCCATCAGTGAGTTAGGGTTGGGCACCGGGGAGCTGTTTTTT
NA TRBJ2-5 TRBV5-1 NA CASSSGEFQETQYF TGCGCCAGCAGCTCTGGGGAGTTTCAAGAGACCCAGTACTTC